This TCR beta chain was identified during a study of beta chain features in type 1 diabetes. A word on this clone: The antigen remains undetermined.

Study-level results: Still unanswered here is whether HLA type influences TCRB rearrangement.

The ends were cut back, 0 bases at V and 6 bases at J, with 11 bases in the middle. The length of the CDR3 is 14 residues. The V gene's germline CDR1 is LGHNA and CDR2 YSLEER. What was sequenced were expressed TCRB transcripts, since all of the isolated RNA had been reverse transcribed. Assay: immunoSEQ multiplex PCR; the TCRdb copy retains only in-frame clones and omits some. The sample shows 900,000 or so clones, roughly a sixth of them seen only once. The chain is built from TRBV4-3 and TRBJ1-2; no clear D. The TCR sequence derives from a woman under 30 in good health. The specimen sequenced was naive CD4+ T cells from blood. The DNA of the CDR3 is TGCGCCAGCAGCCAAGAAAACCTCGGCGATGGCTACACCTTC. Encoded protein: CASSQENLGDGYTF.